This T cell receptor (beta chain) stems from a study of read filtering for tumor transcriptome and immune sequencing (TCRdb year 2020). Some background on the complete study: The cohort was composed of 17 to 20 male and 14 female patients, with a mean age of approximately 72 years and an age range of roughly 40 to 90. By revised international staging, 8 patients were R-ISS I, about 16 were R-ISS II and more than five were R-ISS III. Whole-transcriptome libraries were prepared with the TruSeq RNA Access Library Prep Kit after DNase treatment. TCR-region mapped reads per sample ranged from about 4 to 10.27 million with IR-seq versus only about 75 to 1,400 with RNA-seq. TCR repertoires obtained by targeted immune repertoire sequencing and by bulk whole-transcriptome sequencing performed on the same bone marrow samples were compared. One main goal was a read-filtering strategy for immune repertoire data, in particular deciding whether clonotypes backed by only one read should be removed. Beyond this particular receptor, the publication reports: Single-read clonotypes made up 80% to 90% of clonotypes but only approximately 3.2% of total reads in IR-seq, compared with more than 70% of clonotypes and 44.6% of reads in RNA-seq. The sorted CD138-negative fraction was not purified T cells but a mixed bone marrow immune population. Compared with RNA-seq, IR-seq captured clonotypes at much greater depth and more reliably, and a smaller IR-seq throughput was enough to identify most of the shared clonotypes. When single-read clonotypes were removed, the proportions of shared clonotypes in IR-seq and RNA-seq correlated more strongly.

TCR libraries were built from about 400 ng RNA with the Immunoverse kit, using molecular barcoded adaptors covering alpha/delta and beta/gamma chains. TCR library preparation was performed with the same RNA that was used for transcriptome sequencing. Sequencing of the TCR libraries was done on an Illumina HiSeq 4000 with 2 x 150 cycles. From the authors' description of their analysis: TCR reads were aligned to human V, D, J and C references and assembled into CDR3 clonotypes with MiXCR, including quality filtering and error correction. The tcR package in R was used to analyze clonotype counts and gene usage diversity. For inspection of raw mapping reads, RNA-seq reads were mapped by STAR aligner version 2.5.3a onto GRCh37 of the human genome. To test how sequencing depth affected the clonotypes detected, IR-seq fastq files were randomly downsampled with Seqtk 1.3. Clones were called with MiXCR by TCRdb after fastp trimmed the public reads at Q25, and only in-frame beta chains were retained. Every entry covers one CDR3 protein and lists the most common genes and DNA from its rows. The V and J calls were determined by TCRdb, not by the authors. The sample table shows around 130,000 distinct CDR3 sequences, and under 15% are seen once. Jointly, the top ten make up 9.5% to 12% of the sample.

Every patient had bone marrow sampled at the time of active disease. Ficoll-Hypaque density gradient centrifugation was used to isolate bone marrow mononuclear cells. Myeloma plasma cells were removed and CD138-negative cells were collected by negative selection after labeling with CD138 magnetic microbeads on a MACS separator. Purity of the isolated cells was checked by flow cytometry on an Attune NxT using CD138 antibodies. TRIzol reagent was used to extract total RNA, and a NanoDrop spectrophotometer was used to quantify the extracted RNA. Paired RNA-seq and IR-seq were performed on the CD138-negative bone marrow sample of each patient. The junction carries 11 bases between V and J, which are trimmed by 4 bases and 0 bases respectively. Reading the germline V gene (reference sequence) gives CDR1 SGHKS and CDR2 YYEKEE. The CDR3, from cysteine to phenylalanine, totals 15 residues. Only the CDR3 DNA stays, 45 bases, in frame from base 1.

This clonotype was recorded many times. Its target antigen remains unknown. The record has no base qualities; no much larger clone is one base away. Sequencing was done on a sample of a population of CD138-negative cells sorted from bone marrow. The cell subset or site label of this sample denotes: bone marrow mononuclear cells depleted of CD138+ plasma/myeloma cells by negative magnetic selection. The V and J segments used are TRBV5-5 and TRBJ2-1; a weak D assignment points to TRBD2 (5 bases agree). The sequence derives from a donor over 35 with multiple myeloma. For the CDR3, the sequence is CASSLERSSYNEQFF. The base sequence is TGTGCCAGCAGCCTTGAGCGGAGCTCCTACAATGAGCAGTTCTTC.